This T cell receptor beta chain is drawn from a study of T cell repertoires in cytomegalovirus infection. The overall study: Public TCR beta signatures marked donors with CMV infection and the matching HLA. Points from the study as a whole: Totalled public TCR beta family frequency picked out people who carried CMV plus the relevant HLA. HLA-C-restricted CMV clonotypes gave the most frequent clonotype in two of eight donors.

V lost 7 bases to trimming and J lost 0 bases, with 21 bases between them. From germline, CDR1 is SGHTA and CDR2 FQGNSA. This CDR3 has 17 amino acids. The table lists this clonotype with many counts. Its antigen is unidentified. TCRdb re-analysed the reads in MiXCR, keeping a single row per CDR3 protein. The repertoire holds hundreds of thousands of distinct CDR3 sequences, with 15% to 20% as singletons. The rearrangement uses TRBV7-2 and TRBJ2-5, with D perhaps TRBD2 (7 bases). Sequencing input: PBMCs. The sequence was collected from a human donor in good health (CMV status not recorded). Some clones in this sample may be carry-over from other donors' samples. The CDR3 DNA is TGTGCCAGCACTCGGATGGGGGGGGCGAATAACCAAGAGACCCAGTACTTC. Translation: CASTRMGGANNQETQYF.